This T cell receptor beta chain was found in a study of T cells in women clearing cervical HPV infection listed by TCRdb under 2018. As for the study more broadly: The cases were 20 to 30 women with histologically confirmed HPV16-related CIN3 or worse, and 2 of those women had invasive cancers. The controls were 25 women whose single incident HPV16 infection cleared within 12 months with no development of precancer or cancer. Five blinded duplicates per group were added as quality controls, giving around 60 samples: 50 or so participants and some ten replicates. In the parent cohort, 9,000 to 13,000 women aged 18 or older were enrolled in Guanacaste, Costa Rica, during about 1993 to 1994 and were followed for six to seven years. Cases and controls were matched on year of sample collection and on age within five years. Case blood was taken at the visit when the lesion was first identified, whereas control blood was taken when infection was no longer detected. This exploratory proof-of-principle case-control study, nested within the Guanacaste HPV Natural History Study in Costa Rica, compared TCR repertoires among women with different cervical HPV16 outcomes. Median age was about 35 years in cases versus over 37 in controls, and baseline characteristics did not differ significantly. Since only a few of the women had HLA typing available, the possibility that HLA type was acting as a confounder could not be ruled out. Among cases, blood sampling came a median of 149 days after lesion detection, with an interquartile range of about 80 to 220 days. General conclusions and limits of the study: Because of the cross-sectional design, the study could not determine whether the associations came before infection or resulted from infection, and neither effector/memory subsets nor HPV-specific T cells were isolated. Because the number of T cells per sample was unknown, the richness differences could reflect varying T-cell content rather than repertoire biology. Significantly higher TCR repertoire richness was observed in CIN3+ cases than in controls across sequencing depths, whereas no difference in evenness was found. TRBV6-7 relative abundance was lower in cases than in controls (approximately 0.1% versus 0.16%; Bonferroni P = 0.0008). By combining richness with V gene abundances, random forest classifiers separated cases from controls with an estimated AUC of less than 0.85.

Every participant had a single incident cervical HPV16 infection, and women with prevalent HPV16 infections were excluded. Cervical HPV DNA was detected with MY09/MY11 PCR, and genotyping was done with dot-blot hybridization. More than 14 mL of heparinized blood were centrifuged, and the buffy coat was split into aliquots, frozen at -30 degrees C, and then kept at -80 degrees C. QIAGEN kits were used to extract genomic DNA from buffy coat specimens. On this clone: No antigen is known for it. The read terminates 3 residues before the CDR3 end, so the remaining end is supplied by the germline J gene.

The CDR3, from cysteine to phenylalanine, totals 16 residues. The 39 bases shown cover part of the CDR3, and their frame starts at base 1. Via the germline V gene, CDR1 is SGHRS and CDR2 YFSETQ. For this chain, trimming is 1 base at the V end and 1 base at the J end, and the number of junction bases without a gene match is 7. Using the immunoSEQ assay, multiplex PCR amplified TCR beta CDR3 regions from an average of approximately 1,100 ng of genomic DNA per sample. To correct primer bias, the assay used a complete synthetic TCR repertoire to set an amplification baseline. The amplicons were sequenced on the Illumina platform. Processing in the source paper ran as follows. Sequences were error-corrected by clustering with frequency ratios and a modified nearest-neighbor algorithm, then analyzed in the immunoSEQ Analyzer with IMGT gene definitions. At each rarefaction depth, TCR richness and evenness were averaged across 20 rarefaction repeats, and any sample with fewer sequences than the depth was left out. Wilcoxon rank sum tests with FDR correction were used to compare relative abundances of V, D and J genes between the groups. In the blinded duplicates, the intraclass correlation was around 96% for TCR richness and averaged about 80% across around 70 gene segments. This is the immuneACCESS table as TCRdb keeps it, with only in-frame sequences that have V and J called. A part of the clones is gone; compared with another copy, unresolved V genes explain less than half, and the rest is unexplained. Clone size and the V and J calls come from that table; the DNA yielded D and trimming. The sample table records around 31,000 clones. In total, the top ten clones hold more than 4% of the sample.

The origin of this receptor is a woman aged 18 to 75 with a cervical HPV16 infection that either progressed to CIN3+ or cleared (not recorded which). Sequencing was performed on blood buffy coat. This sequence uses TRBV5-1 and TRBJ1-1, and 7 junction bases match TRBD1. For the CDR3, the sequence is CASSLLQGDRNTEAFF. The CDR3 bases that were read are TGCGCCAGCAGCTTGCTCCAGGGGGACAGGAACACTGAA.